This T cell receptor (beta chain) was identified in a study of PD-1 blockade in classical Hodgkin lymphoma. Libraries were prepared by immunoSEQ multiplex PCR; TCRdb keeps only in-frame clonotypes and omits some of them. The data show 12,000 or so clones, roughly 80% seen once. Germline CDR1 is LGHNA and CDR2 is YNFKEQ. With V trimmed by 2 bases and J by 3 bases, 4 bases remained unmatched. This CDR3 contains 14 residues. All patients relapsed after autologous stem cell transplantation, and brentuximab vedotin exposure varied. After thawing, PBMCs were subjected to magnetic negative selection to isolate CD8+ T cells.

The TCR comes from a human donor with classical Hodgkin lymphoma. The V call is TRBV4-2, the J call TRBJ2-7; 7 positions agree with TRBD2. Sequencing was performed on CD8+ T cells from blood, taken at baseline. The CDR3: CASSQSASGYEQYF. The CDR3 nucleotides are TGTGCCAGCAGCCAAAGTGCTAGCGGCTACGAGCAGTACTTC.